Listed here are 27 T cell receptor beta chains from one sample, sequenced in a study of cytomegalovirus exposure and HLA in healthy donors (dated by TCRdb to the late 2010s). Receptor amplification or capture employed the immunoSEQ multiplex PCR assay. A mixture of 60 forward primers for TCR Vbeta segments and 13 reverse primers for TCR Jbeta segments was used in the multiplex PCR. TCRdb took this table from immuneACCESS and kept in-frame rearrangements with V and J called. Such tables lack part of the clones; where checked against another copy, unresolved V genes explain under half of the gap, and the rest is unexplained. The table for this sample lists approximately 94,000 clones; more than 75% of them were counted only once. The top ten hold around 5.3% of the sample. The material sequenced was PBMCs. The source of these receptors is a man between 25 and 39 years old in good health and CMV-seropositive.

This chain links TRBV11-2 with TRBJ1-2; TRBD1 matches at 9 bases. The CDR3 is 14 residues long. Germline-derived CDR1 and CDR2 are SGHAT and FQNNGV. Losses at the gene ends were 7 bases for V and 6 bases for J; bases not matched to a gene: 9. CDR3 bases: TGTGCCAGCAAGACCTCCGGGACAGGGAATGGCTACACCTTC. This encodes CASKTSGTGNGYTF.

Here the CDR3 DNA reads TGTGCCAGCAGCCCCTGGACAGGGTCTACTGGGGAACTGTTTTTT. Translating it yields CASSPWTGSTGELFF. The chain recombines TRBV7-2 with TRBJ1-4, with 8 positions matching TRBD1. The ends lost 5 bases at V and 12 bases at J; junction bases unmatched: 14. The germline V gene encodes CDR1 SGHTA and CDR2 FQGNSA. The CDR3 runs 15 residues.

The table lists this clone with a few counts. The J gene is TRBJ1-3, the V gene TRBV28; D unresolved. Between the trimmed V and J ends, which lost 9 bases and 0 bases, there was a span of 9 bases. This CDR3 has 13 residues. Per the germline V gene, CDR1 is MDHEN and CDR2 is SYDVKM. The CDR3 is CASLQYSGNTIYF. Written as DNA, the CDR3 is TGTGCCAGTCTCCAGTACTCTGGAAACACCATATATTTT.

This rearrangement joins TRBV18 to TRBJ2-7; D might be TRBD2 (6 bases). Trimming pared 3 bases from V and 6 bases from J, leaving 15 bases between. This CDR3 comprises 14 residues. CDR1 is KGHSH, CDR2 LQKENI, per germline. The DNA of the CDR3 is TGTGCCAGCTCACCCGCGGGGAGTAATGCCGAGCAGTACTTC. It translates to CASSPAGSNAEQYF.

The rearrangement links TRBV11-2 to TRBJ1-2; D is unclear. This CDR3 has 14 residues. Trimming cost V 5 bases and J 8 bases, with 18 bases left between them. CDR1 SGHAT and CDR2 FQNNGV come from the germline V gene. The CDR3 nucleotides are TGTGCCAGCAGCGGCTCTGGCGGGTCTCCAGGCTACACCTTC. Its translation: CASSGSGGSPGYTF.

The rearrangement joins TRBV7-3 to TRBJ2-2; TRBD2 aligns across 8 bases. V gave up 2 bases and J gave up 5 bases; unmatched junction bases: 7. Germline V gene lookup returns CDR1 SGHTA and CDR2 FQGTGA. The CDR3 loop spans 16 amino acids. CDR3 sequence: CASSLGGGLRTGELFF. CDR3 in DNA: TGTGCCAGCAGCTTAGGCGGGGGGCTGAGGACCGGGGAGCTGTTTTTT.

The chain recombines TRBV19 with TRBJ2-2, with 7 bases lining up with TRBD1. With 7 bases clipped from V and 2 bases from J, the junction kept 4 bases outside the gene matches. The CDR3 runs 14 residues. Germline V gene data show CDR1 as LNHDA and CDR2 as SQIVND (reference sequence). The DNA of the CDR3 is TGTGCCAGTATCAGGGACAGCAACACCGGGGAGCTGTTTTTT. It codes for CASIRDSNTGELFF.

About this clone itself: This CDR3 is also generated by other DNA sequences in the sample. The chain couples TRBV6-1 to TRBJ1-2; D is possibly TRBD1 (5 bases). The length of the CDR3 is 14 residues. Trimming took off 4 bases at V and 4 bases at J, with 13 bases between the two ends. Germline CDR1 is MNHNS and CDR2 is SASEGT. Here the CDR3 DNA reads TGTGCCAGCAGTGCTACCGCCGGGGGCTATGGCTACACCTTC. This translates into CASSATAGGYGYTF.

This clone has more than one count but fewer than ten. The chain employs TRBV5-4 and TRBJ1-1; D is unclear. In germline, CDR1 is SGHNT, CDR2 YYREEE (reference sequence). Deletions cut 4 bases from V and 0 bases from J, with 7 bases between. The CDR3 has 13 residues. CDR3 DNA sequence: TGTGCCAGCAGCCTACCCATGAACACTGAAGCTTTCTTT. Its protein product is CASSLPMNTEAFF.

The rearrangement uses TRBV19 and TRBJ1-5; D unclear. Trimming shortened V by 3 bases and J by 0 bases, and 21 bases separated the two germline ends. The CDR3 length is 19 residues. Germline V gene data show CDR1 as LNHDA and CDR2 as SQIVND (reference sequence). Here the CDR3 DNA reads TGTGCCAGTAGTATCCCCTCCCATTGGCAGGCTTATAGCAATCAGCCCCAGCATTTT. It yields the protein CASSIPSHWQAYSNQPQHF.

This clone was counted a single time. This sequence joins TRBV4-3 and TRBJ2-1, with D perhaps matching TRBD2 (7 bases). From germline, CDR1 is LGHNA and CDR2 YSLEER. Trimming pared 2 bases from V and 4 bases from J, leaving 21 bases between. The CDR3 consists of 18 residues. CDR3 residues: CASSQKTGLAERYNEQFF. For the CDR3, the DNA is TGCGCCAGCAGCCAAAAAACAGGGCTAGCGGAGAGATACAATGAGCAGTTCTTC.

The chain employs TRBV6-1 and TRBJ2-7, with 8 bases fitting TRBD2. V lost 5 bases and J lost 2; bases outside the gene matches: 8. Per germline, CDR1 MNHNS and CDR2 SASEGT. The CDR3 has 15 residues. This chain's CDR3 is CASSPISGATYEQYF. The CDR3 DNA reads as TGTGCCAGCAGTCCAATTAGCGGGGCGACCTACGAGCAGTACTTC.

Only one count was recorded for this clone. The genes are TRBV4-2 and TRBJ2-3; 8 bases are shared with TRBD2. The CDR3 has 15 residues. Germline assignment: CDR1 LGHNA and CDR2 YNFKEQ. V trimming: 0 bases; J trimming: 5 bases; junction bases outside the gene matches: 4. CDR3 bases: TGTGCCAGCAGCCAAGAAGCGGGAGTTGGAGATACGCAGTATTTT. As protein: CASSQEAGVGDTQYF.

The chain joins TRBV7-3 to TRBJ1-3; a possible D gene is TRBD1 (5 bases). The CDR3 spans 15 residues. Germline V gene sequence: CDR1 SGHTA, CDR2 FQGTGA. Trimming removed 1 base at V and 0 bases at J, with 7 bases between. Here the CDR3 DNA reads TGTGCCAGCAGCTTAAGGGGCAGCTCTGGAAACACCATATATTTT. It yields the protein CASSLRGSSGNTIYF. Complete variable domain (other parts from reference TRBV7-3 and TRBJ1-3): GAGVSQTPSNKVTEKGKYVELRCDPISGHTALYWYRQSLGQGPEFLIYFQGTGAADDSGLPNDRFFAVRPEGSVSTLKIQRTERGDSAVYLCASSLRGSSGNTIYFGEGSWLTVV.

V is TRBV29-1 and J is TRBJ2-2; 14 nucleotides match TRBD2. V shed 1 base, J shed 5 bases, and the junction held 3 bases outside the gene matches. CDR3 length: 16 amino acids. Germline V gene data show CDR1 as SQVTM and CDR2 as ANQGSEA. The CDR3 reads CSVEAGLAGDTGELFF. CDR3 DNA: TGCAGCGTTGAAGCGGGACTAGCGGGAGATACCGGGGAGCTGTTTTTT.

J is TRBJ2-5 and V is TRBV25-1; 7 nucleotides match TRBD1. V lost 4 bases, J lost 5 bases, and 7 bases stayed unmatched. CDR1 and CDR2 from the germline V gene are MGHDK and SYGVNS. The CDR3 is made up of 14 amino acids. CDR3 bases: TGTGCCAGCAGTGCCGTAAACAGGGGTGAGACCCAGTACTTC. Protein product: CASSAVNRGETQYF.

This rearrangement joins TRBV19 to TRBJ2-5, with TRBD1 matching over 8 bases. CDR1 is LNHDA, CDR2 SQIVND, per germline (reference sequence). The trim removed 5 bases at V and 5 bases at J, leaving 1 base unmatched. This CDR3 is built from 12 residues. CDR3 in amino acids: CASSQGAETQYF. CDR3 in DNA: TGTGCCAGTAGTCAGGGGGCCGAGACCCAGTACTTC.

On this clone: Other DNA sequences in this sample translate to the same CDR3. J is TRBJ2-1 and V is TRBV7-9; 8 bases align to TRBD2. The CDR3 spans 15 residues. Germline V gene data show CDR1 as SEHNR and CDR2 as FQNEAQ (reference sequence). V trimming: 2 bases; J trimming: 2 bases; junction bases outside the gene matches: 2. The CDR3 DNA reads TGTGCCAGCAGCTTACGGGGGGGGGCCTACAATGAGCAGTTCTTC. It translates to CASSLRGGAYNEQFF.

The chain joins TRBV19 to TRBJ1-6, with a tentative D call TRBD1 (6 bases). Trimming pared 4 bases from V and 0 bases from J, leaving 10 bases between. This CDR3 contains 16 residues. The germline CDR1 and CDR2 sequences are LNHDA and SQIVND (reference sequence). CDR3 sequence (DNA): TGTGCCAGTAGTAATAAAGGGGGCTCCTATAATTCACCCCTCCACTTT. Protein: CASSNKGGSYNSPLHF.

This clone was found a few times. The V and J genes are TRBV6-5 and TRBJ2-7; no firm D call. Looked up from germline, CDR1 is MNHEY and CDR2 is SVGAGI. This CDR3 has 14 amino acids. The V end was cut by 2 bases, the J end by 0 bases, with 8 bases between. The CDR3 loop reads CASSYEASSYEQYF. CDR3 coding DNA: TGTGCCAGCAGTTACGAGGCCAGCTCCTACGAGCAGTACTTC.

The count of this clone is one. The rearrangement links TRBV7-9 to TRBJ1-1; TRBD1 might be the D (5 bases). Trimming left V 3 bases short and J 4 bases short, with 15 bases between. The CDR3 is 15 residues long. Germline V gene lookup returns CDR1 SEHNR and CDR2 FQNEAQ (reference sequence). The CDR3 sequence: CASSFRSDGGTEAFF. DNA of the CDR3: TGTGCCAGCAGCTTTAGGAGTGACGGGGGCACTGAAGCTTTCTTT.

Points on this clone: One end of the junction does not line up with germline, which may come from a read error. The V call is TRBV4-1, the J call TRBJ1-1; weak D call: TRBD1 (5 bases). The CDR3 runs 16 residues. From germline, CDR1 is MGHRA and CDR2 YSYEKL. The CDR3 coding sequence is TGCGCCAGCAGCGAAGATACAAGGGTGACCAGGGCCATAGCTTTCTTT. Translating it yields CASSEDTRVTRAIAFF.

This clone has more than one count but fewer than ten. The rearrangement links TRBV6-4 to TRBJ2-1; the D gene is possibly TRBD2 (6 bases). The CDR3 length is 13 residues. The ends were cut back, 6 bases at V and 8 bases at J, with 14 bases in the middle. Germline CDR1 reads MRHNA; CDR2 reads SNTAGT. CDR3 region: CASSRERLDEQFF. CDR3 bases: TGTGCCAGCAGCCGGGAGCGTTTGGATGAGCAGTTCTTC.

This clone appeared a few times. The V gene is TRBV4-1, the J gene TRBJ1-1; D not certain. V was pared by 4 bases and J by 1 base, with 13 bases between. There are 15 residues in the CDR3. The germline V gene encodes CDR1 MGHRA and CDR2 YSYEKL. The CDR3 spells CASSRWTGKNTEAFF. In DNA, the CDR3 is TGCGCCAGCAGCCGTTGGACCGGGAAGAACACTGAAGCTTTCTTT.

The V call is TRBV30, the J call TRBJ2-7; 7 bases align to TRBD2. The germline V gene encodes CDR1 GTSNPN and CDR2 SVGIG (reference sequence). V lost 3 bases, J lost 3 bases, and 5 bases stayed unmatched. This CDR3 comprises 13 residues. The CDR3, as DNA: TGTGCCTGGAGGCCTAGCGGAGACTACGAGCAGTACTTC. It yields the protein CAWRPSGDYEQYF.

In this sample, this clone turned up a few times. In DNA form, the CDR3 reads TGTGCCAGCAGCCTTGGACTAGCGGGGTACAATGAGCAGTTCTTC. Translated, it gives CASSLGLAGYNEQFF. The chain joins TRBV7-3 to TRBJ2-1; 12 bases line up with TRBD2. The CDR3 loop spans 15 amino acids. From germline, CDR1 is SGHTA and CDR2 FQGTGA. The junction had 3 bases not matched to a gene; V was cut back by 5 bases and J by 4 bases.

The V gene is TRBV5-1, the J gene TRBJ2-5; D gene uncertain. Trimming stripped 0 bases from V and 2 bases from J, with 8 bases between. This CDR3 contains 14 residues. The V gene's germline CDR1 is SGHRS and CDR2 YFSETQ. Here the CDR3 reads CASSLEEIQETQYF. The CDR3 nucleotides read TGCGCCAGCAGCTTGGAAGAGATACAAGAGACCCAGTACTTC.